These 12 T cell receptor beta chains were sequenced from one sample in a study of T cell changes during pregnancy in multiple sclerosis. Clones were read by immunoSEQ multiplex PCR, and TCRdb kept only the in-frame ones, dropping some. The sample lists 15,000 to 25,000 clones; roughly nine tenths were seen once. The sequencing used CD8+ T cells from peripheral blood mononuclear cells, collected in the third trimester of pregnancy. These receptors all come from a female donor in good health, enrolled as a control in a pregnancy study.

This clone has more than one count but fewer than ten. This CDR3 reads CASSVDGSYNSPLHF. CDR3 DNA sequence: TGTGCCAGCAGCGTAGACGGTTCCTATAATTCACCCCTCCACTTT. The chain employs TRBV9 and TRBJ1-6, with D unresolved. Trimming took 0 bases from V and 1 from J, leaving 5 bases between them. The CDR3 has 15 residues. Germline CDR1 SGDLS, CDR2 YYNGEE.

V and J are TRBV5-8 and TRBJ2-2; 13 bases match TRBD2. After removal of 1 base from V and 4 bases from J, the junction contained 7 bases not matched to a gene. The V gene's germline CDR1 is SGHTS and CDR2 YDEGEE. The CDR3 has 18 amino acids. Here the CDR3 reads CASSLITSGRVLTGELFF. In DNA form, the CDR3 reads TGTGCCAGCAGCTTGATCACTAGCGGGAGGGTCCTCACCGGGGAGCTGTTTTTT.

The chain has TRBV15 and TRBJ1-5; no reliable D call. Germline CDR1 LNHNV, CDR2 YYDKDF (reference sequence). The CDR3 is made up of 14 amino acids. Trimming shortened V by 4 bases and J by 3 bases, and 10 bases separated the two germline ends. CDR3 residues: CATSKGGLNQPQHF. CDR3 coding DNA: TGTGCCACCAGCAAGGGAGGCCTCAATCAGCCCCAGCATTTT.

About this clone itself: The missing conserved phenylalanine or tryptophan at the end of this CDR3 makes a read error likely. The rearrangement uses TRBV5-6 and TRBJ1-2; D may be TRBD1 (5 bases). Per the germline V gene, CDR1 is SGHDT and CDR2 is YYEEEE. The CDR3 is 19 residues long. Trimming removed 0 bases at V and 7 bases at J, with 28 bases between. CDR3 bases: TGTGCCAGCAGCTTGGAGGCTGGCATCGTTTTGGGGCTGACGGGTGGCTACACCCTC. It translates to CASSLEAGIVLGLTGGYTL.

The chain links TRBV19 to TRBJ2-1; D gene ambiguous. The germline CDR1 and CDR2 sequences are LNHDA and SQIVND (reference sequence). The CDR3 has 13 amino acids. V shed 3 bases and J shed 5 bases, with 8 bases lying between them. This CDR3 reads CASSIVVDNEQFF. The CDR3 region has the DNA TGTGCCAGTAGTATTGTGGTAGACAATGAGCAGTTCTTC.

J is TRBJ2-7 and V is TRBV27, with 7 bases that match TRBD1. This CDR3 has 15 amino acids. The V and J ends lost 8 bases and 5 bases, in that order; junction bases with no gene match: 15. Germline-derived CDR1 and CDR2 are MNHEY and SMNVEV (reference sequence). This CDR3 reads CASSRKGAAQDEQYF. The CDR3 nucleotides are TGTGCCAGCTCCCGGAAGGGGGCTGCCCAAGACGAGCAGTACTTC.

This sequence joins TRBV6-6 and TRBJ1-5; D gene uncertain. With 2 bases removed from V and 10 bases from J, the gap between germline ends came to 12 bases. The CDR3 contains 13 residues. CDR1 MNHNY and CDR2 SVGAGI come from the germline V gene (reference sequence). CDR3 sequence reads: CASSYPDAGPQHF. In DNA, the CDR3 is TGTGCCAGCAGTTACCCCGATGCGGGACCCCAGCATTTT.

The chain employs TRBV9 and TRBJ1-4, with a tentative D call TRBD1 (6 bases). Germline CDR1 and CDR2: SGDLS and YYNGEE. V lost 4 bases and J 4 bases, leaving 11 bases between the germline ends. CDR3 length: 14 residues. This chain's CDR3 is CASSPGQINEKLFF. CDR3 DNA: TGTGCCAGCAGCCCTGGACAGATTAATGAAAAACTGTTTTTT.

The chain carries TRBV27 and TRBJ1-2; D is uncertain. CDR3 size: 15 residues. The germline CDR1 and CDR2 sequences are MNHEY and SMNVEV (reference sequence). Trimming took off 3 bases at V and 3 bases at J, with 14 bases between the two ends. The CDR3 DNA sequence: TGTGCCAGCAGTTTTCGCGGTTTTGCAGACTATGGCTACACCTTC. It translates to CASSFRGFADYGYTF.

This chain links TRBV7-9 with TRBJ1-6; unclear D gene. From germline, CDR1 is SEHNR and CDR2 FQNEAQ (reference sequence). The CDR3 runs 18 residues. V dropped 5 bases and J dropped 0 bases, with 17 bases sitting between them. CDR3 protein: CASSRRGRVLSYNSPLHF. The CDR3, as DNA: TGTGCCAGCAGCAGACGAGGGCGCGTACTCTCCTATAATTCACCCCTCCACTTT.

The CDR3 nucleotides are TGTGCCAGCAGCCCTTCACCCCGGGTAGGTGGTGACGAGCAGTACTTC. This encodes CASSPSPRVGGDEQYF. The V and J genes are TRBV11-2 and TRBJ2-7; D remains unclear. Germline V lookup: CDR1 SGHAT, CDR2 FQNNGV. Trimming shortened V by 5 bases and J by 5 bases, and 22 bases separated the two germline ends. This CDR3 is built from 16 residues.

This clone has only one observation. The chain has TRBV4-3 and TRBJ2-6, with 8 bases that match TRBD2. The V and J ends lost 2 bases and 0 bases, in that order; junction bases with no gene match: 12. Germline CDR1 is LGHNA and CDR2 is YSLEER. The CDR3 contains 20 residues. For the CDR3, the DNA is TGCGCCAGCAGCCAATATCCGGGAGGGGTCTTTCTCTCTGGGGCCAACGTCCTGACTTTC. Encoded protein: CASSQYPGGVFLSGANVLTF.